Listed here are 13 T cell receptor beta chains from one sample, sequenced in a study of OX40 agonist ivuxolimab in advanced cancers. Clones were read by immunoSEQ multiplex PCR, and TCRdb kept only the in-frame ones, dropping some. The table lists about 79,000 clones, about 90% of them singletons. Sequencing used CD4+ or CD8+ T cells sorted from blood, obtained in a trial of the OX40 agonist ivuxolimab. Receptors originate from an adult with an advanced solid tumor such as melanoma, head and neck, liver or kidney cancer.

The rearrangement uses TRBV7-7 and TRBJ2-7; a weak D match, TRBD2 (5 bases). The CDR3 consists of 11 residues. Germline lookup yields CDR1 SSHAT and CDR2 FNYEAQ (reference sequence). CDR3: CASEGVHEQYF. The CDR3 coding sequence is TGTGCTAGCGAGGGCGTCCACGAGCAGTACTTC.

This clone is a singleton in its sample. The chain combines TRBV6-1 with TRBJ2-1; 7 bases fit TRBD2. V dropped 0 bases and J dropped 4; count of bases not matched to a gene: 6. The germline gives CDR1 MNHNS, CDR2 SASEGT. The CDR3 totals 16 residues. CDR3 nucleotide sequence: TGTGCCAGCAGTGAAGCGCTATGGGGGGGGTACAATGAGCAGTTCTTC. As protein: CASSEALWGGYNEQFF.

This chain connects TRBV18 to TRBJ1-4, with TRBD1 matching over 8 bases. V lost 5 bases, J lost 5 bases, and 4 bases stayed unmatched. The CDR3 extends over 14 amino acids. Germline CDR1 and CDR2: KGHSH and LQKENI. The DNA for the CDR3 is TGTGCCAGCTCAAAGGGACAGGAAAATGAAAAACTGTTTTTT. It translates to CASSKGQENEKLFF. The full variable domain, rest sourced from reference TRBV18 and TRBJ1-4, is NAGVMQNPRHLVRRRGQEARLRCSPMKGHSHVYWYRQLPEEGLKFMVYLQKENIIDESGMPKERFSAEFPKEGPSILRIQQVVRGDSAAYFCASSKGQENEKLFFGSGTQLSVL.

This chain uses TRBV5-1 with TRBJ2-6; D remains ambiguous. The length of the CDR3 is 16 residues. V dropped 4 bases and J dropped 2 bases, with 13 bases sitting between them. CDR1 and CDR2 from the germline V gene are SGHRS and YFSETQ. DNA for the CDR3: TGCGCCAGCAGCCCTTGGGCAGGAGCTGGGGCCAACGTCCTGACTTTC. Its translation is CASSPWAGAGANVLTF.

The V and J genes are TRBV28 and TRBJ2-7; possibly TRBD1 for D (6 bases). V gave up 7 bases and J gave up 8 bases, with 18 bases separating them. The CDR3 sequence is 13 residues long. Germline V gene lookup returns CDR1 MDHEN and CDR2 SYDVKM. CDR3 DNA sequence: TGTGCCAGCACCGCAACCGGGACACGAAAGCAGTACGTC. Protein: CASTATGTRKQYV.

This clone was observed once. The rearrangement joins TRBV13 to TRBJ1-1; D unresolved. Between the trimmed V and J ends, which lost 5 bases and 2 bases, there was a span of 12 bases. This CDR3 region has 14 residues. Germline CDR1 reads PRHDT; CDR2 reads FYEKMQ (reference sequence). The CDR3 bases are TGTGCCAGCAGCCCCCCCCCGGGAAACACTGAAGCTTTCTTT. It yields the protein CASSPPPGNTEAFF.

The genes are TRBV6-6 and TRBJ1-1; D not certain. This CDR3 comprises 13 residues. Trimming pared 7 bases from V and 4 bases from J, leaving 13 bases between. Germline V gene data show CDR1 as MNHNY and CDR2 as SVGAGI (reference sequence). CDR3 DNA: TGTGCCAGCATTCAGCCACCGAGCACTGAAGCTTTCTTT. Protein: CASIQPPSTEAFF.

The chain uses TRBV18 and TRBJ1-4; D unresolved. The CDR3 length is 17 residues. The V end lost 0 bases, the J end lost 0 bases, and 11 bases lay between the germline ends. CDR1 and CDR2 (germline): KGHSH, LQKENI. CDR3 protein: CASSPPDGPATNEKLFF. For the CDR3, the DNA is TGTGCCAGCTCACCACCCGACGGGCCGGCAACTAATGAAAAACTGTTTTTT.

V usage is TRBV19 and J usage is TRBJ1-2; a possible D gene is TRBD1 (6 bases). The ends were cut back, 4 bases at V and 4 bases at J, with 13 bases in the middle. CDR3 length: 14 residues. From germline, CDR1 is LNHDA and CDR2 SQIVND (reference sequence). The DNA for the CDR3 is TGTGCCAGTAGTACCCCCGGGGGGCCCTATGGCTACACCTTC. This encodes CASSTPGGPYGYTF.

The genes are TRBV11-2 and TRBJ2-1; D gene unclear. Germline V gives CDR1 SGHAT, CDR2 FQNNGV. Trimming pared 3 bases from V and 7 bases from J, leaving 16 bases between. The CDR3 loop spans 15 amino acids. CDR3 bases: TGTGCCAGCAGCTTTTTTGGACGATCTAGGAATGAGCAGTTCTTC. Translating gives CASSFFGRSRNEQFF.

The chain joins TRBV9 to TRBJ2-5; D uncertain. Trimming removed 1 base from V and 3 bases from J, with 13 bases in between. This CDR3 is built from 15 residues. From germline, CDR1 is SGDLS and CDR2 YYNGEE. The CDR3 here is CASSVKISSEETQYF. DNA for the CDR3: TGTGCCAGCAGCGTAAAGATCAGTTCCGAAGAGACCCAGTACTTC.

This chain uses TRBV13 with TRBJ2-2, with 10 bases aligning to TRBD1. Germline CDR1 is PRHDT and CDR2 is FYEKMQ (reference sequence). The CDR3 totals 17 residues. V gave up 2 bases and J gave up 5 bases; unmatched junction bases: 8. This CDR3 is CASSLTRQGAGTGELFF. CDR3 coding DNA: TGTGCCAGCAGCTTAACCCGACAGGGGGCAGGTACCGGGGAGCTGTTTTTT.

The chain carries TRBV10-3 and TRBJ1-2, with TRBD1 matching over 9 bases. Germline V gene sequence: CDR1 ENHRY, CDR2 SYGVKD. This CDR3 region has 15 residues. Trimming removed 5 bases from V and 2 bases from J; junction bases left unmatched: 6. The DNA for the CDR3 is TGTGCCATCAGTTCCCCCGGGACAGGGAACTATGGCTACACCTTC. Protein product: CAISSPGTGNYGYTF.